The text below deals with one TCR beta chain. This clonotype occurred a few times. The antigen this receptor binds is unknown. Base qualities are missing; no much larger clone stands one base away. Trimming takes 7 bases from V and 8 bases from J, and the germline ends sit 17 bases apart. Including the terminal cysteine and phenylalanine, the CDR3 comprises 13 residues. Solely the CDR3 DNA is kept, with 39 bases framed from the first base. This sample stems from a study of early T cells in non-severe SARS-CoV-2 infection (dated by TCRdb to the early 2020s). As for the study more broadly: Because TCR sequencing was done on bulk RNA from unsorted whole blood, the alpha and beta chains could not be paired.

A case-control design nested within a healthcare worker cohort in London, UK, was used, with weekly nasopharyngeal swab PCR tests and blood sampling performed. Healthcare workers were recruited during the week of the UK lockdown, between 23 and 31 March 2020, and followed weekly for up to about 15 weeks. Library preparation employed 5' RACE. Instrument on record: NextSeq 500. Unique molecular identifiers were attached to individual cDNA molecules in the TCR library protocol so that sequencing error and PCR bias could be corrected. TCR alpha and beta chains were both sequenced, and the abundances of alpha and beta sequences in each sample were closely correlated with each other. Under the source paper's analysis protocol: Decombinator V4 was used to annotate TCR sequences for V gene, J gene and CDR3. Expanded TCRs were defined as changing significantly between any two time points under a Poisson model with p below 0.0001. TCR abundances were normalised to the total number of TCRs sequenced in each sample and reported as counts per million. MAIT TCRs were defined by TRAV1-2 paired with TRAJ12, TRAJ20 or TRAJ33, and iNKT TCRs by TRAV10 paired with TRAJ18. VDJdb, accessed 1 November 2021, was searched for CMV, EBV and SARS-CoV-2 annotated TCRs, excluding TCRs annotated for multiple antigens. The public reads were quality trimmed at Q25 with fastp and then assembled into clones with MiXCR by TCRdb, keeping productive beta chains. CDR3 protein duplicates are merged, each entry listing the most common genes and DNA. None of the V and J calls come from the authors' own analysis; TCRdb made them. This sample holds some 80,000 distinct CDR3 sequences; 5% were observed only once. The ten largest clones take up around 6.6% of the sample.

The study at large found these results: Matching against VDJdb was skewed toward anti-spike CD8 responses, likely underestimated virus-specific expansions, and missed private and CD4 specificities.

The sample here was whole blood, taken at baseline. The chain uses TRBV12-3 or TRBV12-4 and TRBJ1-2, with the D segment identity uncertain. This clonotype was obtained from an adult who was a healthcare worker with PCR-confirmed SARS-CoV-2 infection or an uninfected control (not recorded which). DNA sequence: TGTGCCAGCACCCCTCGGGGTTTGAGGGGCTACACCTTC. It is translated as CASTPRGLRGYTF.